There are a few counts of the clone carrying this T cell receptor beta chain. Its matching antigen is unknown. Using its own MiXCR run on the reads, TCRdb lists one record per CDR3 protein. The repertoire includes around 430,000 distinct CDR3 sequences, under 45% of them detected once, and around 44% sits in the top ten. The V gene end was trimmed by 7 bases and the J gene end by 6 bases; junction bases not matched to a gene: 11. CDR1 and CDR2 from the germline V gene are MNHEY and SVGAGI. This CDR3 has 14 residues. The sample comes from a study of T cell repertoires in cytomegalovirus infection. The overall study: As its CMV epitopes, the study selected recently identified HLA-C-restricted and well-studied HLA-B-restricted targets.

This sequence joins TRBV6-5 and TRBJ2-7; 8 bases match TRBD2. The sequence came from a human donor in good health (CMV status not recorded). Some clones in this sample may be carry-over from other donors' samples. The sequencing used cultured PBMCs, collected from culture after CMV antigen stimulation. Written as DNA, the CDR3 is TGTGCCAGCACCCCGGGACTAGACACGCCCGAGCAGTACTTC. Its protein is CASTPGLDTPEQYF.